These 11 T cell receptor beta chains originate from one sample sequenced in a study of CXCR3-negative and CXCR3-positive naive CD8 T cells. cDNA libraries for TRB were generated by 5' RACE incorporating UMI labels. TCRdb derives one entry per CDR3 protein from the 5' RACE reads, leaving out DNA. Recorded here are 100,000 to 150,000 distinct CDR3 sequences; the top ten clones represent 0.49%. Input material: naive CXCR3- CD8+ T cells from blood. As to subset: CD45RO-CCR7+CD27+CD95- naive CD8+ T cells lacking CXCR3 (TNR3-). These receptors originate from a human donor in good health. Some clones in this sample may be carry-over from other donors' samples.

The rearrangement joins TRBV29-1 to TRBJ2-2; absent DNA, TCRdb's TRBD2 call cannot be checked. The CDR3 is 14 amino acids. The germline gives CDR1 SQVTM, CDR2 ANQGSEA. The CDR3 here is CSVDSGSDTGELVF.

The chain couples TRBV12-3 or TRBV12-4 to TRBJ2-3; lacking DNA, the TRBD1 call made by TCRdb goes unchecked. The CDR3 spans 15 residues. Here the CDR3 reads CASSTGGQVTDTQYF.

This chain connects TRBV13 to TRBJ2-1; TCRdb's D call, TRBD1, is unchecked because there is no DNA. CDR1 is PRHDT, CDR2 FYEKMQ, per germline (reference sequence). The CDR3 extends over 17 amino acids. CDR3 region: CASSPGGSGAIWDEQFF.

V and J are TRBV27 and TRBJ2-1; TCRdb returns TRBD2, unconfirmable since there is no DNA. This CDR3 has 15 amino acids. In germline, CDR1 is MNHEY, CDR2 SMNVEV (reference sequence). CDR3 region: CASSLFSGEYNEQFF.

This sequence joins TRBV15 and TRBJ2-1; TCRdb selects TRBD1, and the lack of DNA leaves this call unchecked. The CDR3 sequence is 14 residues long. The germline gives CDR1 LNHNV, CDR2 YYDKDF (reference sequence). The CDR3 loop is CATSRRDRGDEQFF.

In terms of frequency, this clonotype is medium-sized. The J gene is TRBJ2-5, the V gene TRBV7-7; TCRdb returns TRBD1, unconfirmable since there is no DNA. This CDR3 is 18 amino acids long. Germline loops: CDR1 SSHAT, CDR2 FNYEAQ (reference sequence). CDR3 residues: CASSAGQGVTPFQGDQYF.

The rearrangement uses TRBV28 and TRBJ1-1. CDR1 is MDHEN and CDR2 is SYDVKM in the germline V gene. This CDR3 is built from 15 residues. This CDR3 is CASSLSGRGNTEAFF.

The V call is TRBV20-1, the J call TRBJ2-7; TCRdb's assignment of TRBD1 cannot be checked, as there is no DNA. This CDR3 comprises 15 residues. CDR1 is DFQATT and CDR2 is SNEGSKA in the germline V gene (reference sequence). CDR3 amino acids: CSARDTRTGHYEQYF.

This chain uses TRBV7-9 with TRBJ2-3; TCRdb lists TRBD1, though no DNA is available to test this call. The CDR3 has 14 amino acids. Germline lookup yields CDR1 SEHNR and CDR2 FQNEAQ (reference sequence). This CDR3 reads CASSFGGGTDTQYF.

The chain is built from TRBV7-6 and TRBJ1-3. The CDR3 runs to 15 residues. CDR1 and CDR2 from the germline V gene are SGHVS and FNYEAQ. The CDR3 reads CASSLEALTGNTIYF. Together with reference TRBV7-6 and TRBJ1-3, the CDR3 gives the full variable domain: GAGVSQSPRYKVTKRGQDVALRCDPISGHVSLYWYRQALGQGPEFLTYFNYEAQQDKSGLPNDRFSAERPEGSISTLTIQRTEQRDSAMYRCASSLEALTGNTIYFGEGSWLTVV.

The chain has TRBV7-6 and TRBJ2-2. From germline, CDR1 is SGHVS and CDR2 FNYEAQ. This CDR3 has 13 amino acids. The CDR3 loop reads CASRTEMAGELFF.